Listed below are T cell receptor beta chains from one sample, sequenced in a study of T cells in narcolepsy. Only in-frame clones appear in the TCRdb table, and some are missing; sequencing was by immunoSEQ multiplex PCR. The sample has tens of thousands of clones, around 86% seen once; the top ten hold roughly 1.7%. Input material: memory (CD45RA-) CD4+ T cells from blood. The source of these receptors is a human donor in good health. The CDR3 runs from the conserved cysteine through the conserved F or W. The order of the fields is D gene, clone size, V gene, J gene, CDR3 protein, CDR3 DNA. A D gene is named only where the DNA matches it firmly. The size of a clone is reported for some rows only, either as once, few or many, or as a class for expanded clones.

NA	NA	TRBV5-4	TRBJ2-5	CASSPAAGEETQYF	TGTGCCAGCAGTCCCGCCGCAGGGGAAGAGACCCAGTACTTC
TRBD2	once	TRBV14	TRBJ2-1	CASSQVFSGLAGVAEQFF	TGTGCCAGCAGCCAAGTTTTTTCGGGACTAGCGGGAGTCGCTGAGCAGTTCTTC
NA	NA	TRBV7-9	TRBJ2-7	CASSRMSEQYF	TGTGCCAGCAGCCGGATGTCCGAGCAGTACTTC
NA	once	TRBV7-9	TRBJ2-5	CASSTGGYQETQYF	TGTGCCAGCAGCACCGGGGGCTACCAAGAGACCCAGTACTTC
NA	NA	TRBV20-1	TRBJ1-3	CSSTTGNTIYF	TGCAGTTCCACCACTGGAAACACCATATATTTT
TRBD2	NA	TRBV30	TRBJ2-5	CAWSVGGSGAETQYF	TGTGCCTGGAGTGTCGGGGGGTCTGGGGCAGAGACCCAGTACTTC
TRBD1	few	TRBV6-1	TRBJ1-3	CASTGGTGSGNTIYF	TGTGCCAGCACTGGGGGGACAGGCTCTGGAAACACCATATATTTT
NA	NA	TRBV27	TRBJ2-7	CASSTWVASDEQYF	TGTGCCAGCAGTACCTGGGTGGCTTCTGACGAGCAGTACTTC
NA	NA	TRBV2	TRBJ2-7	CASRSDSYEQYF	TGTGCCAGCAGGTCGGACTCCTACGAGCAGTACTTC
NA	NA	TRBV4-3	TRBJ1-3	CASSQDRALGPGNTIYF	TGCGCCAGCAGCCAAGATAGGGCCCTAGGCCCTGGAAACACCATATATTTT
NA	NA	TRBV30	TRBJ1-3	CAWGGNTIYF	TGTGCCTGGGGGGGAAACACCATATATTTT
NA	NA	TRBV7-2	TRBJ1-2	CASSPLTATTYGYTF	TGTGCCAGCAGCCCCCTAACCGCTACGACCTATGGCTACACCTTC
TRBD1	NA	TRBV7-3	TRBJ2-7	CASSVTGTGSYEQYF	TGTGCCAGCAGCGTAACCGGGACAGGTAGCTACGAGCAGTACTTC
TRBD1	once	TRBV6-1	TRBJ1-1	CASSWRQGMNTEAFF	TGTGCCAGCAGTTGGAGACAGGGAATGAACACTGAAGCTTTCTTT
TRBD1	NA	TRBV7-9	TRBJ1-6	CAMPKGADNSPLHF	TGTGCCATGCCAAAGGGGGCAGATAATTCACCCCTCCACTTT
TRBD1	NA	TRBV7-2	TRBJ2-3	CASSRDITGGPDTQYF	TGTGCCAGCAGCCGAGACATCACAGGGGGCCCAGATACGCAGTATTTT
NA	NA	TRBV27	TRBJ2-3	CASSSFNTDTQYF	TGTGCCAGCAGTTCGTTCAACACAGATACGCAGTATTTT
NA	NA	TRBV9	TRBJ2-1	CASSVVPGVRYNEQFF	TGTGCCAGCAGCGTAGTGCCGGGGGTGAGATACAATGAGCAGTTCTTC
TRBD1	NA	TRBV18	TRBJ1-4	CASTDRENEKLFF	TGTGCCAGCACGGACAGGGAGAATGAAAAACTGTTTTTT
TRBD2	NA	TRBV30	TRBJ2-5	CAWTTSVIGETQYF	TGTGCCTGGACGACTAGCGTGATTGGCGAGACCCAGTACTTC
NA	NA	TRBV9	TRBJ2-7	CASSPDGLSYEQYF	TGTGCCAGCAGCCCGGACGGCCTGTCCTACGAGCAGTACTTC
TRBD2	once	TRBV27	TRBJ2-7	CASRRTSGRAYEQYF	TGTGCCAGCAGACGGACTAGCGGGAGGGCCTACGAGCAGTACTTC
NA	NA	TRBV18	TRBJ1-4	CASSGQGSTNEKLFF	TGTGCCAGCTCAGGGCAGGGGTCGACTAATGAAAAACTGTTTTTT
NA	NA	TRBV7-2	TRBJ2-7	CASSSFRPGQYEQYF	TGTGCCAGCAGCTCCTTCCGACCGGGGCAGTACGAGCAGTACTTC
NA	NA	TRBV7-2	TRBJ2-3	CASSFGAMRDTQYF	TGTGCCAGCAGCTTCGGGGCAATGAGAGATACGCAGTATTTT
NA	NA	TRBV7-9	TRBJ2-7	CASSSARGGYEQYF	TGTGCCAGCAGCTCCGCGCGGGGTGGCTACGAGCAGTACTTC
TRBD1	NA	TRBV9	TRBJ1-6	CASSVAGGNSPLHF	TGTGCCAGCAGCGTGGCAGGGGGGAATTCACCCCTCCACTTT
NA	once	TRBV21-1	TRBJ1-1	CASSTTPNTEAFF	TGTGCCAGCAGCACTACACCGAACACTGAAGCTTTCTTT
TRBD2	NA	TRBV4-3	TRBJ2-1	CASSQDGAGGHPYNEQFF	TGCGCCAGCAGCCAAGACGGGGCGGGGGGCCACCCCTACAATGAGCAGTTCTTC
NA	NA	TRBV7-2	TRBJ2-2	CASSSNTGELFF	TGTGCCAGCAGCTCGAACACCGGGGAGCTGTTTTTT
TRBD1	NA	TRBV19	TRBJ1-5	CASSKWDSLRSGNQPQHF	TGTGCCAGTAGTAAGTGGGACAGTTTACGAAGTGGCAATCAGCCCCAGCATTTT
NA	NA	TRBV14	TRBJ1-6	CASSDLSSYNSPLHF	TGTGCCAGCAGTGATTTGAGCTCCTATAATTCACCCCTCCACTTT
NA	NA	TRBV5-8	TRBJ1-2	CASSLLQSRMGYTF	TGTGCCAGCAGCTTGCTACAGTCTAGGATGGGCTACACCTTC
NA	NA	TRBV7-6	TRBJ2-1	CASSLSSSYNEQFF	TGTGCCAGCAGCTTAAGCAGCTCCTACAATGAGCAGTTCTTC
NA	NA	TRBV2	TRBJ2-1	CASIRADPYNEQFF	TGTGCCAGCATCCGGGCGGACCCCTACAATGAGCAGTTCTTC
TRBD1	NA	TRBV5-1	TRBJ1-1	CASSRDSYMEAFF	TGCGCCAGCAGTAGGGACAGTTATATGGAGGCTTTCTTT
TRBD1	NA	TRBV28	TRBJ1-4	CASSSGLSQGDEKLFF	TGTGCCAGCAGTTCCGGTCTCAGCCAGGGGGATGAAAAACTGTTTTTT
NA	NA	TRBV25-1	TRBJ1-1	CASSELGDSNTEAFF	TGTGCCAGCAGTGAATTGGGGGACTCGAACACTGAAGCTTTCTTT
TRBD2	once	TRBV6-1	TRBJ2-3	CASSEARSGGARTDTQYF	TGTGCCAGCAGTGAAGCAAGGAGCGGGGGGGCGCGCACAGATACGCAGTATTTT
NA	NA	TRBV30	TRBJ1-4	CAWRGALEKLFF	TGTGCCTGGAGGGGGGCCCTTGAAAAACTGTTTTTT
TRBD2	NA	TRBV9	TRBJ2-5	CASSVLAGGLSETQYF	TGTGCCAGCAGCGTGTTAGCGGGGGGTTTGTCAGAGACCCAGTACTTC
NA	NA	TRBV7-2	TRBJ1-5	CASSLGLGSNQPQHF	TGTGCCAGCAGCTTGGGGCTCGGGAGCAATCAGCCCCAGCATTTT
NA	NA	TRBV14	TRBJ1-2	CASSQGDLYGYTF	TGTGCCAGCAGCCAAGGGGACCTCTATGGCTACACCTTC
NA	NA	TRBV30	TRBJ1-2	CAWTGGGGQSGYTF	TGTGCCTGGACCGGGGGCGGGGGGCAGAGTGGCTACACCTTC